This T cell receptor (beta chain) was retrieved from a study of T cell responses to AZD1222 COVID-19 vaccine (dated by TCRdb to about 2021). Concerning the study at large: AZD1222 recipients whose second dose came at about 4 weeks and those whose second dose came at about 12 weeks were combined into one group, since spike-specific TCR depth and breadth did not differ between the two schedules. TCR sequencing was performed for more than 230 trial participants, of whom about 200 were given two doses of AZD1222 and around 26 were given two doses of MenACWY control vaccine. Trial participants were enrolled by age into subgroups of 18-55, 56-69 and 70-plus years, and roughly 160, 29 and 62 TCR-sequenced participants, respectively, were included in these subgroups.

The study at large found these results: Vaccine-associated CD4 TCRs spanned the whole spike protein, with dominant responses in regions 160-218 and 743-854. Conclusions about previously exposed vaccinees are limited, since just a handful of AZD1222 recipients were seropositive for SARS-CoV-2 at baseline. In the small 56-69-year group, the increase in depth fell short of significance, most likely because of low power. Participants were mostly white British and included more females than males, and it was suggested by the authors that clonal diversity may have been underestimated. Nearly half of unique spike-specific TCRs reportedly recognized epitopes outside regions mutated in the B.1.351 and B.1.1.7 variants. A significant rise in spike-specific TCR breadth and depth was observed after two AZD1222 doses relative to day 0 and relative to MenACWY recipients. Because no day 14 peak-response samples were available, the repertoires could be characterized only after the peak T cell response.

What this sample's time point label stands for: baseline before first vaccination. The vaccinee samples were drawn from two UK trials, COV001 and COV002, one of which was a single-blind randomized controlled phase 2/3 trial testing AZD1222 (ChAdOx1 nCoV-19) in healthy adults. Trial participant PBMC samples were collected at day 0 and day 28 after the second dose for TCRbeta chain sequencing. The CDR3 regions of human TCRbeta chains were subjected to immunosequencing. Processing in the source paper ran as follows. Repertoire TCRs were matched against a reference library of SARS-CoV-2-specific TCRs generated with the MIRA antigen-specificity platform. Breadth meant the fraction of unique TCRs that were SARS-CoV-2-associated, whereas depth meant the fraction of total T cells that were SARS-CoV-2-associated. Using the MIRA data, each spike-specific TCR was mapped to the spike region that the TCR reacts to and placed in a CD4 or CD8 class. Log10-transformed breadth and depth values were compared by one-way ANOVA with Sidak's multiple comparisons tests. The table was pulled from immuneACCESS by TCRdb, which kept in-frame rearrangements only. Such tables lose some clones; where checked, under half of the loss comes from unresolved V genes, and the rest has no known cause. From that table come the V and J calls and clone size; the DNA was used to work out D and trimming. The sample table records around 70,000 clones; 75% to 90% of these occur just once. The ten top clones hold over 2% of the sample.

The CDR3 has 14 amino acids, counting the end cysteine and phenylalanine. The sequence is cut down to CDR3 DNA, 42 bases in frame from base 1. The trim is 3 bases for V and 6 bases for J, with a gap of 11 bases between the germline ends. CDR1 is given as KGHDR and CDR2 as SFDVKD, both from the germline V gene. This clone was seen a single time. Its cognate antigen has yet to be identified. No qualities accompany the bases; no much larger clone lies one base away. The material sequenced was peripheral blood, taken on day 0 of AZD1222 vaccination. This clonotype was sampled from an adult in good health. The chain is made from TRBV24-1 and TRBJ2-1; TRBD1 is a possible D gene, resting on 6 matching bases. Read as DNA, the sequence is TGTGCCACCAGTGATCCCGGACAGATCAATGAGCAGTTCTTC. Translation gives CATSDPGQINEQFF.